The rows below give T cell receptor beta chains drawn from one sample of a study of blood T cell repertoires in COVID-19. Method: immunoSEQ multiplex PCR; TCRdb's copy keeps in-frame clones and lacks some. The sample carries 150,000 to 200,000 clones, roughly 80% recorded once. The specimen was peripheral blood. The source of these receptors is a middle-aged man who had recovered from COVID-19. Both conserved end residues are part of each CDR3. A D gene is named only where the DNA matches it firmly. Clone size, where shown, is once, few, many, or a class for clones that have expanded.

J gene | clone size | D gene | V gene | CDR3 DNA | CDR3 protein
TRBJ2-1 | . | TRBD2 | TRBV5-1 | TGCGCCAGCAGCCCCCTGCTAGCGGGAGGGCCCGATGAGCAGTTCTTC | CASSPLLAGGPDEQFF
TRBJ1-5 | . | . | TRBV19 | TGTGCCAGTACGGGGGGAGGGATCCCAGTATATAGCAATCAGCCCCAGCATTTT | CASTGGGIPVYSNQPQHF
TRBJ2-7 | . | . | TRBV28 | TGTGCCAGCAGTCCCCATACTAGCCGGGTAGGGGAGCAGTACTTC | CASSPHTSRVGEQYF
TRBJ1-5 | . | . | TRBV29-1 | TGCAGCGTTGTATGGGGGGTCAATCAGCCCCAGCATTTT | CSVVWGVNQPQHF
TRBJ2-7 | . | . | TRBV29-1 | TGCAGCGTTGACTTGTCCGGGGGCTACGAGCAGTACTTC | CSVDLSGGYEQYF
TRBJ2-7 | . | . | TRBV28 | TGTGCCAGCAGTTTACTTCTGGCAGGGTCCTACGAGCAGTACTTC | CASSLLLAGSYEQYF
TRBJ2-3 | . | . | TRBV30 | TGTGCCTGGAGGGTGACTCCAGTATCCGCAGATACGCAGTATTTT | CAWRVTPVSADTQYF
TRBJ1-2 | . | TRBD1 | TRBV6-5 | TGTGCCAGCAGTTACCAGGGGGCCCCCCGGGGGTACACCTTC | CASSYQGAPRGYTF
TRBJ2-1 | . | . | TRBV5-1 | TGCGCCAGCAGCTTGGACTCGGCCTACAATGAGCAGTTCTTC | CASSLDSAYNEQFF
TRBJ1-5 | . | . | TRBV4-1 | TGCGCCAGCAGCCAAAGGACGGAGGATCAGCCCCAGCATTTT | CASSQRTEDQPQHF
TRBJ1-6 | . | . | TRBV5-6 | TGTGCCAGCAGCTCCAGAGCCGGGGGGGGCGTCGGTTCACCCCTCCACTTT | CASSSRAGGGVGSPLHF
TRBJ2-3 | once | TRBD2 | TRBV27 | TGTGCCAGCAAATATAGAGGCGGGAGACGGGGAACTCGCACAGATACGCAGTATTTT | CASKYRGGRRGTRTDTQYF
TRBJ1-5 | few | . | TRBV5-1 | TGCGCCAGCAGCTTGGGGGCGACAGAGAAAAATAGCAATCAGCCCCAGCATTTT | CASSLGATEKNSNQPQHF
TRBJ2-6 | . | . | TRBV10-3 | TGTGCCATCAGTGAGTCGCGGGATCTCTCTGGGGCCAACGTCCTGACTTTC | CAISESRDLSGANVLTF
TRBJ2-1 | . | TRBD2 | TRBV29-1 | TGCAGCGTCGGGATGGCGGGAGGCGTTGATGAGCAGTTCTTC | CSVGMAGGVDEQFF
TRBJ2-7 | . | . | TRBV11-2 | TGTGCCAGCAGCTTATCGGCGGGACTCCGCCTCGGAGAGCAGTACTTC | CASSLSAGLRLGEQYF
TRBJ2-2 | . | TRBD2 | TRBV5-1 | TGCGCCAGCAGCCCCCTAGGGACTAGCGGGCCAAAAGGAGGCACCGGGGAGCTGTTTTTT | CASSPLGTSGPKGGTGELFF
TRBJ2-2 | many | TRBD2 | TRBV10-3 | TGTGCCATCAGTGAGCCCCGGGACGGTGGACTAGCGGGCCCGAACACCGGGGAGCTGTTTTTT | CAISEPRDGGLAGPNTGELFF
TRBJ2-3 | once | . | TRBV7-3 | TGTGCCAGCAGCTTGGGTGGCCGGGGGACTAGCACAGATACGCAGTATTTT | CASSLGGRGTSTDTQYF